This TCR beta chain emerged from a study of blood T cell repertoires in COVID-19. Study-level information: In each case, the material was cDNA or gDNA derived from T cells, B-cell-depleted T cells, or PBMCs.

Authors' analysis steps: Estimates of nucleated cell counts were drawn from the amplification of reference gene primers. Here immunoSEQ multiplex PCR was the method, and the copy in TCRdb shows in-frame clones only, minus some. That table supplies the V and J calls and clone size; D and trimming were determined from the DNA. The sample has 97,000 or so clones, nearly 90% seen once; the top ten hold approximately 2%. Germline lookup yields CDR1 LGHDT and CDR2 YNNKEL (reference sequence). The CDR3 totals 13 residues. V lost 1 base and J 1 base, leaving 4 bases between the germline ends. Sequenced input: peripheral blood. V usage is TRBV3-1 (or the pseudogene TRBV3-2) and J usage is TRBJ1-1; D uncertain. The clonotype was recovered from a man aged 45 to 65 with active COVID-19. Written as DNA, the CDR3 is TGTGCCAGCAGCCAAGTAGAGAACACTGAAGCTTTCTTT. Translation: CASSQVENTEAFF.